The clone carrying this T cell receptor beta chain has only one observation. This CDR3 is built from 21 residues. CDR1 is MNHNS and CDR2 is SASEGT in the germline V gene. V was pared by 5 bases and J by 1 base, with 31 bases between. This record belongs to a study of CD8 T cells in Susac syndrome. After extraction with the RNeasy kit, about 0.45 to 1 ug of the RNA was reverse transcribed using random hexamers. Via MiXCR, TCRdb re-called the immunoSEQ multiplex PCR reads, giving one row per CDR3 protein. The sample comprises about 140,000 distinct CDR3 sequences, 95% of which are singletons, and 0.14% rests with the top ten.

The chain couples TRBV6-1 to TRBJ2-3; perhaps TRBD2 as D (5 bases). This TCR came from a human donor with Susac syndrome. Sequences were obtained from CD4+ T cells from PBMCs. The CDR3 sequence is CASSPPSGAAEKQYRTDTQYF. CDR3 bases: TGTGCCAGCAGTCCCCCCTCAGGTGCAGCGGAGAAACAATACCGCACAGATACGCAGTATTTT.